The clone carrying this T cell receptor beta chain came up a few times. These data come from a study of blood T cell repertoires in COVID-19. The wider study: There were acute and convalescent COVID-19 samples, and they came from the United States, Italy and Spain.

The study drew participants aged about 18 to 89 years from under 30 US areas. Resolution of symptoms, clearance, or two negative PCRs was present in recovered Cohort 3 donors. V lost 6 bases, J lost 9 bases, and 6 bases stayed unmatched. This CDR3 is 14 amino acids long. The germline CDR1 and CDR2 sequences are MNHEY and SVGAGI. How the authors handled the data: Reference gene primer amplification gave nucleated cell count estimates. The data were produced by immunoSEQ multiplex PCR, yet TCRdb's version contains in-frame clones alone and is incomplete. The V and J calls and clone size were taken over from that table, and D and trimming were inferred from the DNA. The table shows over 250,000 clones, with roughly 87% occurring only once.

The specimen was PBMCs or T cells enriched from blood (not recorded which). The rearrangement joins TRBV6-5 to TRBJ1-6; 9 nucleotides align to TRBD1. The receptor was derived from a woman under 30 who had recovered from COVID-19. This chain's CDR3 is CASRDRGTGSPLHF. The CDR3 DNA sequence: TGTGCCAGCAGGGACAGGGGAACGGGTTCACCCCTCCACTTT.